The 6 T cell receptor beta chains given below trace back to one sample, sequenced in a study of vaccination and CD4 T cells after COVID-19 (dated 2022 in TCRdb). Reading the label with the study, this specimen's treatment or condition is: roughly 10-day PBMC culture with coronavirus spike peptide pools or control peptides (ViraFEST assay). The antigens for these receptors are not known. The library was made by PCR. Sequencing instrument: Illumina iSeq 100. At the Johns Hopkins FTIC core, DNA from the cultured CD4+ T cells underwent TCR sequencing with the Oncomine TCR Beta short-read assay. TCRdb cleaned the public reads at Q25 with fastp, built clones with MiXCR and kept in-frame beta chains. Every CDR3 protein is listed once, alongside the most common genes and DNA of its rows. This sample holds roughly 10,000 distinct CDR3 sequences; 26% were observed only once. The ten largest account for under 60% of the sample.

Sequences were derived from CD4+ T cells from blood, cultured in vitro, sampled before SARS-CoV-2 vaccination. The receptors shown here come from a human donor who received a COVID-19 vaccine.

V gene TRBV30 combines with J gene TRBJ2-1; 13 nucleotides agree with TRBD2. Germline CDR1 GTSNPN, CDR2 SVGIG (reference sequence). The CDR3 is made up of 15 amino acids. V was clipped by 1 base and J by 9 bases; unmatched bases: 6. The CDR3: CAWSDTSGGAGEQFF. The CDR3 DNA follows: TGTGCCTGGAGTGACACTAGCGGGGGGGCCGGTGAGCAGTTCTTC.

The J gene is TRBJ1-3, the V gene TRBV5-1, with D possibly being TRBD1 (6 bases). V was cut by 5 bases and J by 1 base, with 7 bases left in between. The germline CDR1 and CDR2 sequences are SGHRS and YFSETQ. The CDR3 length is 13 residues. The CDR3 DNA is TGCGCCAGCAGAACAGGGTCTGGAAACACCATATATTTT. Protein sequence: CASRTGSGNTIYF. The whole variable domain, remainder taken from reference TRBV5-1 and TRBJ1-3, is KAGVTQTPRYLIKTRGQQVTLSCSPISGHRSVSWYQQTPGQGLQFLFEYFSETQRNKGNFPGRFSGRQFSNSRSEMNVSTLELGDSALYLCASRTGSGNTIYFGEGSWLTVV.

This clonotype was observed a handful of times. The CDR3 is CASSYGNQPQHF. CDR3 bases: TGTGCCAGCAGTTACGGGAATCAGCCCCAGCATTTT. The V call is TRBV6-2 or TRBV6-3, the J call TRBJ1-5; no clear D gene. Trimming removed 2 bases from V and 4 bases from J, with 3 bases in between. This CDR3 contains 12 residues. From germline, CDR1 is MNHEY and CDR2 SVGEGT.

The rearrangement uses TRBV27 and TRBJ2-7; perhaps D is TRBD1 or TRBD2 (5 bases each). Germline CDR1 is MNHEY and CDR2 is SMNVEV (reference sequence). V lost 4 bases and J lost 2, with 15 bases in between. This CDR3 is 15 amino acids long. The CDR3 nucleotides read TGTGCCAGCAGTTCTGTCGGGACCCGTCCCTACGAGCAGTACTTC. As protein: CASSSVGTRPYEQYF.

This chain links TRBV21-1 with TRBJ1-6; no DNA check was done on the table's D call, TRBD1. TRBV21-1 is annotated as a pseudogene. The CDR3 spans 21 residues. CDR3 bases: TGTGCCATCAGCAAAACCTGGGGGACAGGGGGTTTATGGTCCTATAATTCACCCCTCCACTTT. It is translated as CAISKTWGTGGLWSYNSPLHF.

This clonotype has only a few counts. V and J are TRBV7-2 and TRBJ1-1; no reliable D call. The CDR3 runs to 12 residues. From germline, CDR1 is SGHTA and CDR2 FQGNSA. V dropped 5 bases and J dropped 10 bases, with 14 bases sitting between them. CDR3 sequence reads: CASSELGGGAFF. The CDR3 DNA sequence: TGTGCCAGCAGCGAACTGGGCGGCGGAGCTTTCTTT.